This record looks at one TCR beta chain sequence and its context. Trimming removed 8 bases from V and 0 bases from J, with 19 bases in between. Germline V gives CDR1 MNHEY, CDR2 SMNVEV (reference sequence). The CDR3 has 16 residues. The data belong to a study of blood T cells in healthy people across ages. Combining a sample-barcoded 5' primer with a J-beta primer mix, a second PCR ran for about 7 to 11 cycles. TCRdb independently ran MiXCR on the 5' RACE reads; one entry per CDR3 protein. The table includes about 1.1 million distinct CDR3 sequences, 35% to 45% detected once. Specimen: blood. The chain couples TRBV27 to TRBJ1-1; tentatively, D is TRBD1 (5 bases). The source of this sequence is a man between 18 and 29 years old in good health. The CDR3 DNA sequence: TGTGCCAGCTGGGGCAGGGACCCGCTCCTGAACACTGAAGCTTTCTTT. Translating it yields CASWGRDPLLNTEAFF.